These 20 T cell receptor beta chains were all obtained from the same sample, sequenced in a study of blood T cell repertoires in COVID-19 (dated by TCRdb to about 2020). The library came from the immunoSEQ multiplex PCR assay. TCRdb carries this immuneACCESS record with in-frame sequences only. Its versions omit some clonotypes, under half of them owing to an unresolved V gene in the studies checked, with the rest unexplained. Here the sample has about 180,000 clones; roughly 85% occur a single time. Approximately 10% of the sample belongs to the ten largest clones. The specimen was peripheral blood. These receptors came from a human donor with active or convalescent COVID-19. The donor label of this sample is uncertain.

This chain uses TRBV19 with TRBJ1-1; a weak D match, TRBD1 (6 bases). This CDR3 contains 15 residues. V lost 3 bases, J lost 5 bases, and 16 bases lay in between. Germline V gene data show CDR1 as LNHDA and CDR2 as SQIVND (reference sequence). CDR3 in DNA: TGTGCCAGTAGTATTGATCGTCTTCAGGGGACTGAAGCTTTCTTT. Protein product: CASSIDRLQGTEAFF. Using reference TRBV19 and TRBJ1-1 for the parts outside the CDR3, the full variable domain is DGGITQSPKYLFRKEGQNVTLSCEQNLNHDAMYWYRQDPGQGLRLIYYSQIVNDFQKGDIAEGYSVSREKKESFPLTVTSAQKNPTAFYLCASSIDRLQGTEAFFGQGTRLTVV.

Points on this clone: Distinct nucleotide sequences in the sample also encode this CDR3. The chain employs TRBV7-9 and TRBJ2-3; no clear D gene. The V gene's germline CDR1 is SEHNR and CDR2 FQNEAQ (reference sequence). Trimming removed 4 bases from V and 4 bases from J, with 9 bases in between. The CDR3 extends over 13 amino acids. CDR3 coding DNA: TGTGCCAGCAGCTCCCAGTTGGCAGATACGCAGTATTTT. It specifies CASSSQLADTQYF.

The V call is TRBV7-2, the J call TRBJ1-5, with 7 bases lining up with TRBD1. CDR3 size: 17 residues. CDR1 SGHTA and CDR2 FQGNSA come from the germline V gene. V lost 5 bases and J lost 0; bases outside the gene matches: 10. The DNA for the CDR3 is TGTGCCAGCAGCCCGAGGACAGGTGGATATAGCAATCAGCCCCAGCATTTT. It encodes CASSPRTGGYSNQPQHF.

In its sample, this clone was seen many times. This chain uses TRBV6-2 or TRBV6-3 with TRBJ2-5; 9 nucleotides match TRBD2. Germline V CDR1 and CDR2: MNHEY, SVGEGT. CDR3 length: 17 amino acids. V lost 0 bases and J lost 2; bases outside the gene matches: 7. As DNA, the CDR3 is TGTGCCAGCAGTTACTCCAACCGACTAGCGGATCAAGAGACCCAGTACTTC. Translation gives CASSYSNRLADQETQYF.

The V and J genes are TRBV9 and TRBJ2-1, with TRBD1 matching over 8 bases. This CDR3 region has 17 residues. The J segment lost 1 base and the V segment lost 2 bases, leaving 8 bases of the junction unmatched. Germline assignment: CDR1 SGDLS and CDR2 YYNGEE. The CDR3, as DNA: TGTGCCAGCAGCGTGGGTCCAGGGGGCAAGTCCTACAATGAGCAGTTCTTC. It encodes CASSVGPGGKSYNEQFF.

V and J are TRBV9 and TRBJ2-7; D perhaps matches TRBD1 (6 bases). Germline assignment: CDR1 SGDLS and CDR2 YYNGEE. Trimming cost V 4 bases and J 5 bases, with 22 bases left between them. The CDR3 sequence is 16 residues long. This CDR3 is CASSPRSTGLYDEQYF. CDR3 coding DNA: TGTGCCAGCAGCCCGCGATCGACAGGCTTATACGACGAGCAGTACTTC. The full variable domain, rest sourced from reference TRBV9 and TRBJ2-7, is DSGVTQTPKHLITATGQRVTLRCSPRSGDLSVYWYQQSLDQGLQFLIQYYNGEERAKGNILERFSAQQFPDLHSELNLSSLELGDSALYFCASSPRSTGLYDEQYFGPGTRLTVT.

This sequence joins TRBV1 and TRBJ2-7; no DNA check was done on the table's D call, TRBD2. TRBV1 is designated a pseudogene. The CDR3 is made up of 13 amino acids. CDR3 region: CTPRSGITYEQYF. The CDR3 nucleotides are TGCACCCCTCGGAGCGGGATTACCTACGAGCAGTACTTC.

This clone came up a few times. The V gene is TRBV5-1, the J gene TRBJ1-2; D may be TRBD1 (6 bases). CDR1 is SGHRS and CDR2 is YFSETQ in the germline V gene. CDR3 length: 14 amino acids. Trimming took 0 bases from V and 4 from J, leaving 10 bases between them. In DNA, the CDR3 is TGCGCCAGCAGCTTGGTAGGACAGATCTATGGCTACACCTTC. Residues: CASSLVGQIYGYTF.

This clone was counted a single time. The CDR3 region is CASSLPRRDGGGSYNEQFF. The DNA for the CDR3 is TGTGCCAGCTCACTCCCGCGGAGGGACGGGGGAGGGTCCTACAATGAGCAGTTCTTC. The V call is TRBV18, the J call TRBJ2-1, with 7 bases that match TRBD2. The V gene's germline CDR1 is KGHSH and CDR2 LQKENI. Trimming took 4 bases from V and 1 from J; bases not matched to a gene: 16. CDR3 length: 19 residues.

The chain joins TRBV5-4 to TRBJ2-7; TRBD2 matches 9 bases. Germline V gene lookup returns CDR1 SGHNT and CDR2 YYREEE (reference sequence). Trimming at V came to 3 bases and at J to 0 bases, leaving 4 bases not matched to a gene. The CDR3 is 15 amino acids. The CDR3 DNA sequence: TGTGCCAGCAGCTCCGCTAGCGGGGACTCCTACGAGCAGTACTTC. Amino acid sequence: CASSSASGDSYEQYF.

The gene calls are TRBV7-9 and TRBJ1-2; D uncertain. V was trimmed by 0 bases and J by 8 bases, leaving 16 bases between them. This CDR3 is built from 15 residues. CDR1 and CDR2 (germline): SEHNR, FQNEAQ (reference sequence). The CDR3 DNA reads as TGTGCCAGCAGCTTAGCGAACGTCGCAGTTCACGGCTACACCTTC. This translates into CASSLANVAVHGYTF.

This clone was found once. CDR3 in amino acids: CASSQRGQYNEQFF. In nucleotides, the CDR3 is TGCGCCAGCAGCCAGCGCGGACAGTACAATGAGCAGTTCTTC. V usage is TRBV4-1 and J usage is TRBJ2-1, with a possible D match to TRBD1 (6 bases). Trimming cost V 3 bases and J 4 bases, with 10 bases left between them. Germline-derived CDR1 and CDR2 are MGHRA and YSYEKL. The CDR3 is made up of 14 amino acids.

The V call is TRBV4-2, the J call TRBJ2-7, with D possibly matching TRBD2 (5 bases). Trimming shortened V by 1 base and J by 4 bases, and 20 bases separated the two germline ends. CDR1 and CDR2 from the germline V gene are LGHNA and YNFKEQ. The length of the CDR3 is 17 residues. The CDR3 DNA reads as TGTGCCAGCAGCCAAGCCCGACTATCGGGATATGAGTACGAGCAGTACTTC. It codes for CASSQARLSGYEYEQYF.

This rearrangement joins TRBV11-2 to TRBJ2-4; 8 nucleotides line up with TRBD2. This CDR3 has 15 amino acids. The germline V gene has CDR1 SGHAT and CDR2 FQNNGV. Trimming removed 6 bases from V and 8 bases from J; junction bases left unmatched: 12. CDR3 sequence: CASRPRTSGGDIQYF. CDR3 nucleotide sequence: TGTGCCAGCAGACCAAGGACCTCCGGGGGGGACATTCAGTACTTC.

The chain couples TRBV7-9 to TRBJ2-2; no clear D. Per the germline V gene, CDR1 is SEHNR and CDR2 is FQNEAQ (reference sequence). Trimming took 6 bases from V and 6 from J, leaving 8 bases between them. This CDR3 region has 12 residues. CDR3 DNA sequence: TGTGCCAGCAGTCTCAGGTCCGGGGAGCTGTTTTTT. Encoded protein: CASSLRSGELFF.

The chain couples TRBV3-1 (or the pseudogene TRBV3-2) to TRBJ2-5, with 8 nucleotides matching TRBD2. V lost 3 bases and J lost 4; bases outside the gene matches: 16. CDR1 and CDR2 from the germline V gene are LGHDT and YNNKEL (reference sequence). The CDR3 is 18 residues long. The chain's CDR3 is CASSHAHRGGGFLETQYF. The DNA for the CDR3 is TGTGCCAGCAGCCACGCTCACCGGGGCGGGGGGTTTTTAGAGACCCAGTACTTC.

The chain joins TRBV5-1 to TRBJ2-6, with a possible D match to TRBD2 (5 bases). With 0 bases removed from V and 2 bases from J, the gap between germline ends came to 9 bases. This CDR3 spans 16 amino acids. Per the germline V gene, CDR1 is SGHRS and CDR2 is YFSETQ. The CDR3 protein is CASSLGGPAGANVLTF. The CDR3 DNA follows: TGCGCCAGCAGCTTGGGAGGGCCCGCTGGGGCCAACGTCCTGACTTTC.

The chain is built from TRBV30 and TRBJ2-3, with 7 bases lining up with TRBD2. Germline assignment: CDR1 GTSNPN and CDR2 SVGIG (reference sequence). V lost 7 bases, J lost 2 bases, and 6 bases stayed unmatched. This CDR3 comprises 13 residues. The CDR3: CAYGTTYTDTQYF. CDR3 in DNA: TGTGCCTACGGGACTACCTACACAGATACGCAGTATTTT.

The rearrangement uses TRBV19 and TRBJ1-4; 7 bases align to TRBD1. Germline V gene data show CDR1 as LNHDA and CDR2 as SQIVND (reference sequence). The CDR3 is 15 residues long. V shed 8 bases, J shed 0 bases, and the junction held 6 bases outside the gene matches. The DNA for the CDR3 is TGTGCCAGTCCCGACAGGGAGGCAACTAATGAAAAACTGTTTTTT. It translates to CASPDREATNEKLFF.

The J gene is TRBJ1-4, the V gene TRBV29-1; TRBD1 matches 12 bases. The CDR3 has 14 residues. V lost 6 bases and J lost 8; bases outside the gene matches: 7. The germline V gene has CDR1 SQVTM and CDR2 ANQGSEA. CDR3 residues: CSVPPGTGGEKLFF. The CDR3 bases are TGCAGCGTCCCCCCCGGGACAGGGGGCGAAAAACTGTTTTTT.